Listed below are T cell receptor beta chains from one sample, sequenced in a study of shared clonotypes between healthy human individuals. Sequencing was performed with immunoSEQ multiplex PCR; in TCRdb, only in-frame clones are kept and a portion is missing. Of more than 2 million clones detected, around 93% appear once; the ten largest clones hold under 2%. Sequencing was carried out using naive CD8+ T cells from PBMCs. These receptor sequences come from a man younger than 30 in good health. Some clones in this sample may be carry-over from other donors' samples. CDR3s include the opening cysteine and the closing phenylalanine or tryptophan. The D gene is left open where the match is weak.

D: NA
V: TRBV27
J: TRBJ2-7
CDR3: CASRPNEVYEQYF
DNA: TGTGCCAGCCGCCCCAATGAGGTCTACGAGCAGTACTTC

D: NA
V: TRBV28
J: TRBJ1-2
CDR3: CASATGYYGYTF
DNA: TGTGCCAGTGCGACAGGATACTATGGCTACACCTTC

D: TRBD1
V: TRBV29-1
J: TRBJ1-2
CDR3: CSVSGQAGGYTF
DNA: TGCAGCGTCTCCGGACAGGCTGGTGGCTACACCTTC

D: NA
V: TRBV30
J: TRBJ2-1
CDR3: CAWSMMAGDYNEQFF
DNA: TGTGCCTGGAGTATGATGGCCGGCGATTACAATGAGCAGTTCTTC

D: TRBD2
V: TRBV15
J: TRBJ2-4
CDR3: CATSRELAELAKNIQYF
DNA: TGTGCCACCAGCAGGGAACTAGCGGAGTTAGCCAAAAACATTCAGTACTTC

D: NA
V: TRBV4-2
J: TRBJ2-7
CDR3: CASSQGWRRDYEQYF
DNA: TGTGCCAGCAGCCAAGGGTGGCGGAGGGACTACGAGCAGTACTTC

D: NA
V: TRBV9
J: TRBJ2-1
CDR3: CASSDWDVPFGRYNEQFF
DNA: TGTGCCAGCAGTGACTGGGACGTACCTTTTGGCCGTTACAATGAGCAGTTCTTC

D: TRBD2
V: TRBV7-9
J: TRBJ2-7
CDR3: CASSSLAGGSYEQYF
DNA: TGTGCCAGCAGCTCACTAGCGGGAGGCTCCTACGAGCAGTACTTC

D: NA
V: TRBV7-3
J: TRBJ2-1
CDR3: CASSLITGGETGNEQFF
DNA: TGTGCCAGCAGCTTAATAACCGGGGGCGAGACGGGAAATGAGCAGTTCTTC

D: NA
V: TRBV29-1
J: TRBJ2-1
CDR3: CSVHFGSSYNEQFF
DNA: TGCAGCGTTCATTTCGGGAGCTCCTACAATGAGCAGTTCTTC

D: TRBD1
V: TRBV19
J: TRBJ2-7
CDR3: CASLTGDYEQYF
DNA: TGTGCCAGTCTAACAGGGGACTACGAGCAGTACTTC

D: NA
V: TRBV4-1
J: TRBJ1-5
CDR3: CASSWTEGGNQPQHF
DNA: TGCGCCAGCAGCTGGACAGAGGGAGGGAATCAGCCCCAGCATTTT

D: TRBD2
V: TRBV28
J: TRBJ2-3
CDR3: CASSTRTSGSWDTQYF
DNA: TGTGCCAGCAGTACCCGGACTAGCGGGAGTTGGGATACGCAGTATTTT

D: NA
V: TRBV4-3
J: TRBJ2-5
CDR3: CASSHDTEETQYF
DNA: TGCGCCAGCAGCCACGACACCGAAGAGACCCAGTACTTC

D: TRBD1
V: TRBV19
J: TRBJ1-2
CDR3: CATATGGYGYTF
DNA: TGTGCCACCGCGACAGGGGGCTATGGCTACACCTTC

D: TRBD2
V: TRBV5-1
J: TRBJ2-7
CDR3: CASSLGTSGTLGEQYF
DNA: TGCGCCAGCAGCTTGGGGACTAGCGGGACTCTGGGGGAGCAGTACTTC

D: TRBD2
V: TRBV27
J: TRBJ2-1
CDR3: CASSPTTSGRAGEQFF
DNA: TGTGCCAGCAGTCCGACGACTAGCGGGAGGGCGGGTGAGCAGTTCTTC

D: NA
V: TRBV29-1
J: TRBJ2-7
CDR3: CSARANGEQYF
DNA: TGCAGCGCCCGCGCAAATGGCGAGCAGTACTTC

D: NA
V: TRBV7-8
J: TRBJ2-7
CDR3: CASSLRADQYEQYF
DNA: TGTGCCAGCAGCTTAAGGGCAGACCAGTACGAGCAGTACTTC

D: NA
V: TRBV7-9
J: TRBJ1-2
CDR3: CASREGGAKGYTF
DNA: TGTGCCAGCAGAGAAGGGGGGGCTAAAGGCTACACCTTC

D: NA
V: TRBV9
J: TRBJ2-3
CDR3: CASSVWADTQYF
DNA: TGTGCCAGCAGCGTATGGGCCGATACGCAGTATTTT

D: TRBD1
V: TRBV28
J: TRBJ2-3
CDR3: CASSFGSGTGATDTQYF
DNA: TGTGCCAGCAGTTTTGGATCCGGGACAGGCGCCACAGATACGCAGTATTTT